The 22 T cell receptor beta chains given below trace back to one sample, sequenced in a study of blood T cell repertoires in COVID-19. The table came from immunoSEQ multiplex PCR; TCRdb's copy has only in-frame clones and leaves some out. The sample lists some 99,000 clones, 81% occurring once. The sample taken for sequencing was peripheral blood. The receptors stem from an elderly woman with acute or convalescent COVID-19.

The chain links TRBV7-2 to TRBJ1-1; the D is unclear. CDR1 is SGHTA, CDR2 FQGNSA, per germline. V was trimmed by 2 bases and J by 3 bases, leaving 4 bases between them. This CDR3 is 12 amino acids long. The CDR3 here is CASSLQYTEAFF. The CDR3, as DNA: TGTGCCAGCAGCTTACAGTACACTGAAGCTTTCTTT.

The J gene is TRBJ1-5, the V gene TRBV3-1 (or the pseudogene TRBV3-2); 7 bases match TRBD1. This CDR3 has 15 residues. The germline CDR1 and CDR2 sequences are LGHDT and YNNKEL (reference sequence). Unmatched junction bases numbered 3, after V lost 4 bases and J lost 0 bases. DNA of the CDR3: TGTGCCAGCAGCCCCGGGACAGATAGCAATCAGCCCCAGCATTTT. Translation: CASSPGTDSNQPQHF.

Here the CDR3 reads CASSLADLRALGYTF. The CDR3, as DNA: TGTGCCAGCAGCTTAGCGGATCTCAGGGCCCTAGGCTACACCTTC. The gene calls are TRBV7-9 and TRBJ1-2, with a tentative D call TRBD1 (5 bases). The CDR3 has 15 residues. Germline CDR1 is SEHNR and CDR2 is FQNEAQ (reference sequence). Trimming stripped 0 bases from V and 8 bases from J, with 16 bases between.

The chain recombines TRBV6-5 with TRBJ1-5; possibly TRBD1 for D (6 bases). V was trimmed by 0 bases and J by 0 bases, leaving 9 bases between them. CDR3 length: 16 residues. Per the germline V gene, CDR1 is MNHEY and CDR2 is SVGAGI. CDR3 sequence: CASSYSAGDSNQPQHF. CDR3 coding DNA: TGTGCCAGCAGTTACTCGGCAGGGGATAGCAATCAGCCCCAGCATTTT.

The genes are TRBV10-1 and TRBJ1-5; D unclear. Trimming took 3 bases from V and 4 from J, leaving 7 bases between them. The CDR3 has 13 amino acids. The germline gives CDR1 WNHNN, CDR2 SYGVQD (reference sequence). In nucleotides, the CDR3 is TGCGCCAGCAGTGAAACAGAAAATCAGCCCCAGCATTTT. Its translation is CASSETENQPQHF.

Worth noting for this clone: Other DNA sequences in the same sample also yield this CDR3. The chain recombines TRBV7-9 with TRBJ2-7; 7 positions agree with TRBD1. Germline loops: CDR1 SEHNR, CDR2 FQNEAQ (reference sequence). Trimming removed 9 bases from V and 6 bases from J; junction bases left unmatched: 8. The CDR3 has 12 amino acids. The CDR3 loop reads CARARQGVEQYV. In DNA form, the CDR3 reads TGTGCCAGAGCTCGACAGGGCGTCGAGCAGTACGTC.

The table lists this clone with a few counts. The chain joins TRBV11-2 to TRBJ2-3; TRBD2 is a possible D gene (6 bases). The CDR3 has 18 amino acids. The germline V gene encodes CDR1 SGHAT and CDR2 FQNNGV. V was pared by 3 bases and J by 1 base, with 20 bases between. The CDR3 sequence: CASSFLEYGASGTDTQYF. CDR3 sequence (DNA): TGTGCCAGCAGCTTCCTAGAATACGGGGCTAGCGGCACAGATACGCAGTATTTT.

The chain combines TRBV9 with TRBJ2-5, with TRBD2 matching 13 bases. CDR3 size: 16 residues. Germline lookup yields CDR1 SGDLS and CDR2 YYNGEE. The junction had 8 bases not matched to a gene; V was cut back by 4 bases and J by 5 bases. CDR3: CASSPRGLAGYETQYF. The CDR3 nucleotides are TGTGCCAGCAGCCCCCGGGGACTAGCGGGGTACGAGACCCAGTACTTC.

This clone was recorded once. The chain is built from TRBV5-8 and TRBJ1-5; 7 bases map to TRBD1. The CDR3 is 16 amino acids. The germline CDR1 and CDR2 sequences are SGHTS and YDEGEE. The V gene end was trimmed by 5 bases and the J gene end by 1 base; junction bases not matched to a gene: 9. DNA of the CDR3: TGTGCCAGCAGGAATTGGGGCAGGGGGAGCAATCAGCCCCAGCATTTT. It yields the protein CASRNWGRGSNQPQHF.

The chain couples TRBV4-1 to TRBJ2-3; TRBD2 might be the D (5 bases). The CDR3 sequence is 16 residues long. Germline CDR1 and CDR2: MGHRA and YSYEKL. Trimming took 1 base from V and 0 from J, leaving 11 bases between them. The CDR3 loop reads CASSQGRQASTDTQYF. The DNA for the CDR3 is TGCGCCAGCAGCCAAGGGAGGCAGGCTAGCACAGATACGCAGTATTTT.

V usage is TRBV28 and J usage is TRBJ2-3, with D possibly TRBD2 on 7 matching bases. CDR1 MDHEN and CDR2 SYDVKM come from the germline V gene. This CDR3 has 15 residues. With 6 bases removed from V and 5 bases from J, the gap between germline ends came to 18 bases. The CDR3 nucleotides read TGTGCCAGCAGGGCTGGGGGGGCCCGCAGAGATACGCAGTATTTT. Translation gives CASRAGGARRDTQYF.

The chain employs TRBV5-4 and TRBJ1-3; 10 bases agree with TRBD1. The CDR3 has 15 amino acids. Trimming cost V 4 bases and J 0 bases; bases outside gene matches: 1. Germline V CDR1 and CDR2: SGHNT, YYREEE (reference sequence). The CDR3, as DNA: TGTGCCAGCAGCAGACAGGGGGCCTCTGGAAACACCATATATTTT. Translating gives CASSRQGASGNTIYF.

This chain links TRBV4-2 with TRBJ1-2; TRBD1 matches 9 bases. The germline gives CDR1 LGHNA, CDR2 YNFKEQ. This CDR3 is 14 amino acids long. V shed 4 bases, J shed 5 bases, and the junction held 5 bases outside the gene matches. In DNA form, the CDR3 reads TGTGCCAGCAGCCGCGTAGGGACAGGGTATGGCTACACCTTC. Translated: CASSRVGTGYGYTF.

V and J are TRBV5-1 and TRBJ1-2; tentative D call: TRBD1 (6 bases). The CDR3 totals 15 residues. Trimming cost V 4 bases and J 4 bases, with 17 bases left between them. Germline CDR1 SGHRS, CDR2 YFSETQ. The CDR3 nucleotides read TGCGCCAGCAGCCAATTACAGGGTGAGCTCTATGGCTACACCTTC. It yields the protein CASSQLQGELYGYTF.

This rearrangement joins TRBV2 to TRBJ2-5; 9 nucleotides agree with TRBD1. The length of the CDR3 is 14 residues. Looked up from germline, CDR1 is SNHLY and CDR2 is FYNNEI. V was pared by 6 bases and J by 3 bases, with 5 bases of the junction left unmatched. The CDR3 reads CASRPDRGKETQYF. The CDR3, as DNA: TGTGCCAGCAGGCCCGACAGGGGGAAAGAGACCCAGTACTTC.

The V gene is TRBV9, the J gene TRBJ1-2, with D hard to call. Germline V CDR1 and CDR2: SGDLS, YYNGEE. V was cut by 4 bases and J by 0 bases, with 13 bases left in between. This CDR3 is built from 15 residues. The CDR3: CASSPGGQSNYGYTF. The CDR3, as DNA: TGTGCCAGCAGCCCCGGAGGGCAGTCTAACTATGGCTACACCTTC.

The chain has TRBV4-3 and TRBJ1-1, with a tentative D call TRBD1 (5 bases). V lost 0 bases and J 6 bases, leaving 11 bases between the germline ends. Germline-derived CDR1 and CDR2 are LGHNA and YSLEER. The CDR3 has 14 residues. The CDR3 sequence is CASSQEAGIAEAFF. The CDR3 DNA follows: TGCGCCAGCAGCCAAGAAGCAGGGATCGCTGAAGCTTTCTTT.

The chain couples TRBV5-1 to TRBJ2-5; perhaps TRBD2 as D (7 bases). This CDR3 has 14 amino acids. Germline V gene data show CDR1 as SGHRS and CDR2 as YFSETQ. Trimming took 4 bases from V and 2 from J, leaving 12 bases between them. The CDR3 bases are TGCGCCAGCAGCCGGGGGGACACGCAAGAGACCCAGTACTTC. Encoded protein: CASSRGDTQETQYF.

The chain carries TRBV13 and TRBJ2-2; D may be TRBD1 (5 bases). The CDR3 is made up of 18 amino acids. The germline CDR1 and CDR2 sequences are PRHDT and FYEKMQ (reference sequence). The ends were cut back, 1 base at V and 1 base at J, with 16 bases in the middle. CDR3 bases: TGTGCCAGCAGCTTAGAGACAGACCTAGAAAGGAACACCGGGGAGCTGTTTTTT. Its protein is CASSLETDLERNTGELFF.

This rearrangement joins TRBV7-8 to TRBJ1-1; no definite D call. V was clipped by 6 bases and J by 6 bases, with 14 bases between them. Germline V gene lookup returns CDR1 SGHVS and CDR2 FQNEAQ. CDR3 length: 13 residues. CDR3 sequence (DNA): TGTGCCAGCAGTTGGCGGTTCGAGGCTGAAGCTTTCTTT. This translates into CASSWRFEAEAFF.

The V and J genes are TRBV5-1 and TRBJ1-4; tentative D call: TRBD1 (5 bases). CDR3 length: 18 residues. The germline CDR1 and CDR2 sequences are SGHRS and YFSETQ. The V gene lost 5 bases and the J gene lost 4 bases, with 24 bases spanning the gap. Here the CDR3 reads CASRPTLDTGAGNEKLFF. The CDR3 DNA is TGCGCCAGCAGGCCGACACTGGACACCGGCGCCGGTAATGAAAAACTGTTTTTT. Together with reference TRBV5-1 and TRBJ1-4, the CDR3 gives the full variable domain: KAGVTQTPRYLIKTRGQQVTLSCSPISGHRSVSWYQQTPGQGLQFLFEYFSETQRNKGNFPGRFSGRQFSNSRSEMNVSTLELGDSALYLCASRPTLDTGAGNEKLFFGSGTQLSVL.

J is TRBJ2-3 and V is TRBV28, with 15 bases matching TRBD2. The length of the CDR3 is 15 residues. V shed 6 bases, J shed 3 bases, and the junction held 1 base outside the gene matches. Germline CDR1 and CDR2: MDHEN and SYDVKM. For the CDR3, the DNA is TGTGCCAGCAGGGGGACTAGCGGGGGGACAGATACGCAGTATTTT. The encoded protein is CASRGTSGGTDTQYF.